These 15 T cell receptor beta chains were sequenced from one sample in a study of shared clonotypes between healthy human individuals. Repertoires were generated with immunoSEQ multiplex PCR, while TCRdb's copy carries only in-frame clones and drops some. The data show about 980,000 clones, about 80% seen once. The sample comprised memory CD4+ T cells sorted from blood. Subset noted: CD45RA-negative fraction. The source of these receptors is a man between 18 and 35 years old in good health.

CDR3 region: CASSSPDRVTDTQYF. The CDR3 DNA reads as TGCGCCAGCAGTTCGCCGGACAGAGTCACAGATACGCAGTATTTT. The chain links TRBV5-1 to TRBJ2-3; TRBD1 might be the D (6 bases). Trimming stripped 5 bases from V and 2 bases from J, with 15 bases between. CDR1 SGHRS and CDR2 YFSETQ come from the germline V gene. CDR3 length: 15 residues.

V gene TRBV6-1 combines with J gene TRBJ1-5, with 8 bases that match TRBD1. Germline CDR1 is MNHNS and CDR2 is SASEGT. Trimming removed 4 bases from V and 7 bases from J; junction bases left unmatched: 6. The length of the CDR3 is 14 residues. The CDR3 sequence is CASSGQGLRQPQHF. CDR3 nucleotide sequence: TGTGCCAGCAGTGGACAGGGGTTGAGACAGCCCCAGCATTTT.

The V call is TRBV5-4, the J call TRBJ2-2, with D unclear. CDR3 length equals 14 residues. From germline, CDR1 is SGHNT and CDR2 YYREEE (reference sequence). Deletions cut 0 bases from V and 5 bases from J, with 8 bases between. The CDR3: CASSLAASTGELFF. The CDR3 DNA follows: TGTGCCAGCAGCTTGGCGGCAAGTACCGGGGAGCTGTTTTTT. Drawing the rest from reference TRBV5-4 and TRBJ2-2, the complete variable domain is ETGVTQSPTHLIKTRGQQVTLRCSSQSGHNTVSWYQQALGQGPQFIFQYYREEENGRGNFPPRFSGLQFPNYSSELNVNALELDDSALYLCASSLAASTGELFFGEGSRLTVL.

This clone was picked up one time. CDR3 DNA: TGCGCCAGCAGCGGGACTAGCGGGAGAGGGACAGATACGCAGTATTTT. Its translation: CASSGTSGRGTDTQYF. This chain joins TRBV10-1 and TRBJ2-3; 14 bases fit TRBD2. The germline CDR1 and CDR2 sequences are WNHNN and SYGVQD (reference sequence). The V and J ends lost 6 bases and 3 bases, in that order; junction bases with no gene match: 5. The CDR3 covers 16 residues.

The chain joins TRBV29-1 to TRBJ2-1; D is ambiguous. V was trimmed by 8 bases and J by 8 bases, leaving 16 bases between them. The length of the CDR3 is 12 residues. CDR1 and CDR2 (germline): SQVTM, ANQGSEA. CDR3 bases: TGCAGCCAGGCCGAGGTTTCCGATGAGCAGTTCTTC. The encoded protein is CSQAEVSDEQFF.

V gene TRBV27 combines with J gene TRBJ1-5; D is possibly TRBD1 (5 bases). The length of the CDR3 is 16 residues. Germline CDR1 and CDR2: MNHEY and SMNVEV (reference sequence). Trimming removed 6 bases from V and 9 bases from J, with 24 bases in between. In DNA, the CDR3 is TGTGCCAGCAGCCCCACGCTCGGATGGGGGTCCGGGCCCCAGCATTTT. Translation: CASSPTLGWGSGPQHF.

CDR3 sequence reads: CASSFSGQRGNEQFF. The CDR3 DNA follows: TGTGCCAGCAGCTTTTCCGGACAACGGGGCAATGAGCAGTTCTTC. V and J are TRBV7-2 and TRBJ2-1; the D call may be TRBD1 or TRBD2 (5 bases each). Germline loops: CDR1 SGHTA, CDR2 FQGNSA. V shed 3 bases and J shed 6 bases, with 15 bases lying between them. CDR3 size: 15 residues.

The CDR3 loop reads CSAISQGGTEAFF. The CDR3 coding sequence is TGCAGCGCGATATCACAGGGGGGGACTGAAGCTTTCTTT. The chain recombines TRBV29-1 with TRBJ1-1; 8 nucleotides align to TRBD1. Germline assignment: CDR1 SQVTM and CDR2 ANQGSEA. J gave up 5 bases and V 7 bases, and 9 bases lay outside the gene matches. The CDR3 totals 13 residues. Full variable domain (missing parts from reference TRBV29-1 and TRBJ1-1): SAVISQKPSRDICQRGTSLTIQCQVDSQVTMMFWYRQQPGQSLTLIATANQGSEATYESGFVIDKFPISRPNLTFSTLTVSNMSPEDSSIYLCSAISQGGTEAFFGQGTRLTVV.

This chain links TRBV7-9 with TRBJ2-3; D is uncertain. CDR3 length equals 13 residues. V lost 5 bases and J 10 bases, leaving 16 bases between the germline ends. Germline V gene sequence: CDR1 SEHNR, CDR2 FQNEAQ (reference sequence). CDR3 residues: CASSPQTLNAQYF. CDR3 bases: TGTGCCAGCAGCCCCCAGACACTTAACGCGCAGTATTTT.

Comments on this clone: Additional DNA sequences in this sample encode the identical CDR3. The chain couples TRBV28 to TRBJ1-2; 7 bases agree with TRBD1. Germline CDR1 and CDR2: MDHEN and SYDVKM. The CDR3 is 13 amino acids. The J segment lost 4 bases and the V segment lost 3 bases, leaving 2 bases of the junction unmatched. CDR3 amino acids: CASSLRGLYGYTF. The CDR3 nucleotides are TGTGCCAGCAGTTTGAGGGGGCTCTATGGCTACACCTTC.

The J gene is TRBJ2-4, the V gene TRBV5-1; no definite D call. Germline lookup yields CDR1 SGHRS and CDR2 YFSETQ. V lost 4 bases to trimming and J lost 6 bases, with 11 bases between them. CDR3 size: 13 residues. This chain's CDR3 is CASSAAYVNIQYF. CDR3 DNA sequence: TGCGCCAGCAGCGCTGCCTATGTAAACATTCAGTACTTC.

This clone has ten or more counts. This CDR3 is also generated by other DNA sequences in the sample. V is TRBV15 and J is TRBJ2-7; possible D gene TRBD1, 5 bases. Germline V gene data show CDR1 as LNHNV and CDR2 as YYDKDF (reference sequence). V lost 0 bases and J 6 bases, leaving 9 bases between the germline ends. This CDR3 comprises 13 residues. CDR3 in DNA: TGTGCCACCAGCAGAGATAGGGGTCGCGAGCAGTACTTC. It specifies CATSRDRGREQYF.

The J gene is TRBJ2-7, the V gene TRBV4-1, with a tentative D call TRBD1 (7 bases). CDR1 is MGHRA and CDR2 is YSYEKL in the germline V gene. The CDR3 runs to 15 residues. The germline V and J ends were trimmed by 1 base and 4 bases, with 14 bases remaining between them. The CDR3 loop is CASSQVGAGGYEQYF. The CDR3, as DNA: TGCGCCAGCAGCCAAGTCGGGGCAGGGGGGTACGAGCAGTACTTC.

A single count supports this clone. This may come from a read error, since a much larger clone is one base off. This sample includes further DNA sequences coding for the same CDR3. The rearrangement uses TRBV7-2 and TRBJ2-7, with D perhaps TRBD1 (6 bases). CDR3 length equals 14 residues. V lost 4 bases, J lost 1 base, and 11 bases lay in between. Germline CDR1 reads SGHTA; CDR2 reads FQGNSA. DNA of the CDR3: TGTGCCAGCAGCTCCAACAGGGCGTCCTACGAGCAGTACTTC. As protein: CASSSNRASYEQYF.

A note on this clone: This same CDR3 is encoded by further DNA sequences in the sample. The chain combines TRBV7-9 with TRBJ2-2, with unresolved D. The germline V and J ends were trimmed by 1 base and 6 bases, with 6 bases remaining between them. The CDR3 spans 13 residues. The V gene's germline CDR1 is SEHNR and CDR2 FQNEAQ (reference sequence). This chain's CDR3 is CASSLERAGELFF. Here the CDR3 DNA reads TGTGCCAGCAGCTTAGAACGTGCCGGGGAGCTGTTTTTT.